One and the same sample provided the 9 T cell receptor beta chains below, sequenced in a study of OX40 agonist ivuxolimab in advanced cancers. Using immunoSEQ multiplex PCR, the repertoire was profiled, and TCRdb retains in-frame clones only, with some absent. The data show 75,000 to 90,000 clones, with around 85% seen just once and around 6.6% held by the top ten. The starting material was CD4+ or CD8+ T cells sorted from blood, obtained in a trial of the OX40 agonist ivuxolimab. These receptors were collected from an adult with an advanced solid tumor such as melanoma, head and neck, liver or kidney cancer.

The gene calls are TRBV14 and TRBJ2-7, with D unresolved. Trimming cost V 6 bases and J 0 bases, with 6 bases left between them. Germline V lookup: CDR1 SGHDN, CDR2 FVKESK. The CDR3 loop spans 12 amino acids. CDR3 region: CASSVSSYEQYF. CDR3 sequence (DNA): TGTGCCAGCAGTGTTAGCTCCTACGAGCAGTACTTC.

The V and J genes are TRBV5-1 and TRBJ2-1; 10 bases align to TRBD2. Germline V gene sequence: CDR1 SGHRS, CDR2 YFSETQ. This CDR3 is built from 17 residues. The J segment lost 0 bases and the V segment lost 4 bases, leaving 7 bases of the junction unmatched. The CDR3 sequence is CASSPGTSESSYNEQFF. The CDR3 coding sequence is TGCGCCAGCAGCCCCGGGACTAGCGAAAGCTCCTACAATGAGCAGTTCTTC.

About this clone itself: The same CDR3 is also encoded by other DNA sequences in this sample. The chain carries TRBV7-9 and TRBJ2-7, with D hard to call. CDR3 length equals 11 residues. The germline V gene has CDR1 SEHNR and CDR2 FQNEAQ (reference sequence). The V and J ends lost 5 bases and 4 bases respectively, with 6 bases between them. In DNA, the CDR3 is TGTGCCAGCAGCCCGTCGTACGAGCAGTACTTC. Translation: CASSPSYEQYF.

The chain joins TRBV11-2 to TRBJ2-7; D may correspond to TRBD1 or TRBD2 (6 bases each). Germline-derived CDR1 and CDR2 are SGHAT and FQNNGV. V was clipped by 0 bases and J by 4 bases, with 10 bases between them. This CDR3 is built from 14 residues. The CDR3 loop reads CASSLEGGSYEQYF. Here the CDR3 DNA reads TGTGCCAGCAGCTTAGAGGGGGGCAGTTACGAGCAGTACTTC.

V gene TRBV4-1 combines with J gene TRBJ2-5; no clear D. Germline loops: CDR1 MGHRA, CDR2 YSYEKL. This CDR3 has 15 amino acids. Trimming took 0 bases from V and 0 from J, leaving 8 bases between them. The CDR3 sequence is CASSQESRYQETQYF. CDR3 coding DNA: TGCGCCAGCAGCCAAGAATCAAGGTACCAAGAGACCCAGTACTTC.

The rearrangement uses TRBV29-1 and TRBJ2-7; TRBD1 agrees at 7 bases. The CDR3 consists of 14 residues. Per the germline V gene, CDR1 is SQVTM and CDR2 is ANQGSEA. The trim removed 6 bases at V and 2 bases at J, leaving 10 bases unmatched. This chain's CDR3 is CSVLRQGSTYEQYF. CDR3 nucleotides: TGCAGCGTGCTCAGACAGGGTTCGACCTACGAGCAGTACTTC.

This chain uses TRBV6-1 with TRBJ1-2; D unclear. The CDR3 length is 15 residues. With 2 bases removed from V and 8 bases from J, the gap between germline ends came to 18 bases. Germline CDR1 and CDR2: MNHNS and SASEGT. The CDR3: CASSERPGPSGGYTF. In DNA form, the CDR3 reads TGTGCCAGCAGTGAACGCCCTGGGCCGTCCGGGGGCTACACCTTC.

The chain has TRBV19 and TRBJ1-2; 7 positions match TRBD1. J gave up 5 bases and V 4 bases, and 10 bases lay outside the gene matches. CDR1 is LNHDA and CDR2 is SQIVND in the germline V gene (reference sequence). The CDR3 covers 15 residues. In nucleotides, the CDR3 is TGTGCCAGTAGTAACCTCGGCGGACAGGTGTATGGCTACACCTTC. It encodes CASSNLGGQVYGYTF.

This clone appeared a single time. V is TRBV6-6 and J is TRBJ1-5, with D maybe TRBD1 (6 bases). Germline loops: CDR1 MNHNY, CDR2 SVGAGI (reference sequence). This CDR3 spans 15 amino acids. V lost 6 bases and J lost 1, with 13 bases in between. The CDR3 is CASRPGQWSNQPQHF. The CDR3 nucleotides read TGTGCCAGCAGACCCGGACAGTGGAGCAATCAGCCCCAGCATTTT.